Reported below is one T cell receptor (beta chain). Its antigen is as yet unknown. By quantitative 5'-RACE with molecular barcodes, the TCR beta libraries were made. Each CDR3 protein is one row after TCRdb ran MiXCR on the 5' RACE reads. The data contain 350,000 to 400,000 distinct CDR3 sequences, roughly 20% of them seen just once; the ten biggest clones take up about 12%. The data were obtained in a study of CD8 T cells in ankylosing spondylitis. Study observations and caveats: Disease-associated clones were reportedly significantly overrepresented in matched ankylosing spondylitis synovial fluid. Certain motif variants had earlier been reported in reactive arthritis synovial fluid and blood. Disease-linked clones proved CD8+ and comparatively uncommon in peripheral blood.

Trimming took off 4 bases at V and 5 bases at J, with 16 bases between the two ends. CDR3 length: 15 amino acids. The V gene's germline CDR1 is MNHEY and CDR2 SVGAGI. The sample taken for sequencing was blood, either unsorted or a sorted T cell fraction (not recorded which). This TCR derives from a male donor with ankylosing spondylitis or in good health (not recorded which). The genes are TRBV6-5 and TRBJ2-3, with D tentatively TRBD2 (5 bases). CDR3 in DNA: TGTGCCAGCAGTTCCCTTGGGGTGGCGGGAGATACGCAGTATTTT. Translating gives CASSSLGVAGDTQYF.